This T cell receptor beta chain appears in the sequencing data of a study of blood T cell repertoires in COVID-19. Study-wide context: The study drew acute and convalescent COVID-19 samples from the United States, Italy and Spain. T cells, B-cell-depleted T cells, or PBMCs provided the cDNA or gDNA that served as material.

Some clones are missing from TCRdb's copy, which holds only in-frame ones; the method was immunoSEQ multiplex PCR. There are about 180,000 clones in the sample; approximately 88% occur only once, and less than 3.5% lies in the top ten. The CDR3 consists of 14 residues. The germline V gene has CDR1 MNHEY and CDR2 SVGAGI. Between the trimmed V and J ends, which lost 6 bases and 2 bases, there was a span of 13 bases. The chain employs TRBV6-5 and TRBJ1-2; D is perhaps TRBD1 (5 bases). What was sequenced was peripheral blood. The receptor was isolated from a woman aged 55 to 70 with acute or convalescent COVID-19. CDR3 loop: CASRIWGGNYGYTF. In nucleotides, the CDR3 is TGTGCCAGCAGGATTTGGGGGGGGAACTATGGCTACACCTTC.